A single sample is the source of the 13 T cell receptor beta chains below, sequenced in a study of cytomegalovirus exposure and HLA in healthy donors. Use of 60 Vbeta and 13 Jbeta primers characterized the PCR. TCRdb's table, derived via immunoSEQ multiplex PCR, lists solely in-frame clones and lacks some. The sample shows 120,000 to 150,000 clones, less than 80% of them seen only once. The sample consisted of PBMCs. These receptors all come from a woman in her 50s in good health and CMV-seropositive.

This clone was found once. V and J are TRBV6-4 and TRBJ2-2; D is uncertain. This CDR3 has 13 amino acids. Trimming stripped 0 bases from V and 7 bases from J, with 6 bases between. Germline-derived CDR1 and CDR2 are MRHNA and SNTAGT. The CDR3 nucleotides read TGTGCCAGCAGTGACTCGATACTCGGGGAGCTGTTTTTT. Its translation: CASSDSILGELFF.

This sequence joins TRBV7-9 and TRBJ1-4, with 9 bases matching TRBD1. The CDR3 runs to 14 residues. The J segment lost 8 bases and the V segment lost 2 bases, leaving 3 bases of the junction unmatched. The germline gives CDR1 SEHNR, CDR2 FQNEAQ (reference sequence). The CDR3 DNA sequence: TGTGCCAGCAGCTTACTACAGGGGGCGGAAAAACTGTTTTTT. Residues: CASSLLQGAEKLFF.

The CDR3 region has the DNA TGTGCCAGCAGTCTGGACAGACTGAACACCGGGGAGCTGTTTTTT. It translates to CASSLDRLNTGELFF. The chain carries TRBV2 and TRBJ2-2; weak D call: TRBD1 (6 bases). The CDR3 length is 15 residues. V lost 5 bases and J lost 1, with 11 bases in between. The V gene's germline CDR1 is SNHLY and CDR2 FYNNEI.

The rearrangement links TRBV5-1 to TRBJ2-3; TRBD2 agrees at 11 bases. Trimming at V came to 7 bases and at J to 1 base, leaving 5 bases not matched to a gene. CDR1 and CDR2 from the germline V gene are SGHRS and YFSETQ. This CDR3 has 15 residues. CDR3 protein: CASLTSGARTDTQYF. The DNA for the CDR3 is TGCGCCAGCCTGACTAGCGGGGCTCGCACAGATACGCAGTATTTT.

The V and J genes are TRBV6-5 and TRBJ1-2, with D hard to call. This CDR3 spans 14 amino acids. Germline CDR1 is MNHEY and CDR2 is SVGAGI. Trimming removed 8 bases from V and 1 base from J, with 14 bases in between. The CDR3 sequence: CASSPRPGNYGYTF. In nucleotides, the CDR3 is TGTGCCAGCTCCCCCCGCCCGGGTAACTATGGCTACACCTTC.

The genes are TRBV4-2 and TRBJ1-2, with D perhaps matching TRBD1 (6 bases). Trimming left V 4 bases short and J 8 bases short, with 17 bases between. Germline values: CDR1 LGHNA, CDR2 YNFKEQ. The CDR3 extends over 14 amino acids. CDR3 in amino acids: CASSLETGPRGYTF. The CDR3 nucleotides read TGTGCCAGCAGCCTTGAAACAGGGCCACGGGGCTACACCTTC.

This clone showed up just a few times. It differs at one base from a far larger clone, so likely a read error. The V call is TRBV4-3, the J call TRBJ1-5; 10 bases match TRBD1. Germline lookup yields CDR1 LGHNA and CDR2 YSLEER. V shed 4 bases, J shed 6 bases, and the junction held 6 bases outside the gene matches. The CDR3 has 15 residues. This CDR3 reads CASSLGTGARQPQHF. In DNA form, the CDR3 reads TGCGCCAGCAGCCTAGGGACAGGGGCCCGTCAGCCCCAGCATTTT.

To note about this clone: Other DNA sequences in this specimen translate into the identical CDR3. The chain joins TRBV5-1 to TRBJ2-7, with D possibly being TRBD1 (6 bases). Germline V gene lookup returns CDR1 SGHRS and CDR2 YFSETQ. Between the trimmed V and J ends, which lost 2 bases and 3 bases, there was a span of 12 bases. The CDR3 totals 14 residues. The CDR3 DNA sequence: TGCGCCAGCAGCTTACAGGGTGGAATCTACGAGCAGTACTTC. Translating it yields CASSLQGGIYEQYF.

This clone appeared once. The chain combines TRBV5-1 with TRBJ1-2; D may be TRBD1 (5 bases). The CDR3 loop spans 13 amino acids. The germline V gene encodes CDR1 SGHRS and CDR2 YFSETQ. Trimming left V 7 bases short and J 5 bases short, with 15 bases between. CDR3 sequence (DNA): TGCGCCAGCGGCCGGAGGGGAGATTATGGCTACACCTTC. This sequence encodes CASGRRGDYGYTF. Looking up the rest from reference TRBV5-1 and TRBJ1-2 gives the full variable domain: KAGVTQTPRYLIKTRGQQVTLSCSPISGHRSVSWYQQTPGQGLQFLFEYFSETQRNKGNFPGRFSGRQFSNSRSEMNVSTLELGDSALYLCASGRRGDYGYTFGSGTRLTVV.

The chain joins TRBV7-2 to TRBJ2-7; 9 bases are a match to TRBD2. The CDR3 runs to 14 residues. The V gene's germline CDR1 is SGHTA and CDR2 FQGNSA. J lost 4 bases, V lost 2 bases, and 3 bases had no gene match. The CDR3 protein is CASSLKAGGYEQYF. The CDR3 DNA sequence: TGTGCCAGCAGCTTAAAAGCGGGGGGTTACGAGCAGTACTTC.

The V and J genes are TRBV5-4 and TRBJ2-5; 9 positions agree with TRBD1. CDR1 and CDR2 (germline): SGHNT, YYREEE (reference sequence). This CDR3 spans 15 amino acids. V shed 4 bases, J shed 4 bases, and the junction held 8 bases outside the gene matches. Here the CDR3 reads CASSTPGQGRETQYF. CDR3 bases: TGTGCCAGCAGCACACCGGGACAGGGAAGAGAGACCCAGTACTTC. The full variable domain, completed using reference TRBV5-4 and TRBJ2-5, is ETGVTQSPTHLIKTRGQQVTLRCSSQSGHNTVSWYQQALGQGPQFIFQYYREEENGRGNFPPRFSGLQFPNYSSELNVNALELDDSALYLCASSTPGQGRETQYFGPGTRLLVL.

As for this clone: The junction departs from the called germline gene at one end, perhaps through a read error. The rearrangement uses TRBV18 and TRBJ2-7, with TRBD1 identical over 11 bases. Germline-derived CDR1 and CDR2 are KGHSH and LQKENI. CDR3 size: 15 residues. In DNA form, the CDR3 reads TGTGCCAGCTCACGGGACAGGGGGGCAACCTACGGGCAGTACTTC. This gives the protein CASSRDRGATYGQYF.

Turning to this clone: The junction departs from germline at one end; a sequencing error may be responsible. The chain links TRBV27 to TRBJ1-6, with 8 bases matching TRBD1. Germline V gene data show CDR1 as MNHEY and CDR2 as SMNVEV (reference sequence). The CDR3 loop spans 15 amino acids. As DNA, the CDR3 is TGTGCCAGCTCCCGGACAGGGTGGGATAACTCACCCCTCCACTTT. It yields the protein CASSRTGWDNSPLHF.